The next 28 T cell receptor beta chains were all read from a single sample in a study of blood T cell repertoires in COVID-19. Sequenced by immunoSEQ multiplex PCR; TCRdb stores in-frame clones only, minus some. The sample includes about 180,000 clones, about 85% of them seen just once. The sample taken for sequencing was PBMCs or T cells enriched from blood (not recorded which). These TCRs come from a middle-aged woman with acute COVID-19.

This chain joins TRBV10-3 and TRBJ2-1, with 9 bases fitting TRBD1. The germline V gene encodes CDR1 ENHRY and CDR2 SYGVKD. The CDR3 loop spans 15 amino acids. V trimming: 3 bases; J trimming: 5 bases; junction bases outside the gene matches: 5. The DNA for the CDR3 is TGTGCCATCAGTGAACAGGGGGCACTTAACAATGAGCAGTTCTTC. Translation: CAISEQGALNNEQFF.

The chain carries TRBV9 and TRBJ2-1; 7 bases fit TRBD2. Germline values: CDR1 SGDLS, CDR2 YYNGEE. V lost 4 bases to trimming and J lost 0 bases; unmatched junction nucleotides: 4. The CDR3 totals 15 residues. CDR3 bases: TGTGCCAGCAGCCCCGGGACTAACTCCTACAATGAGCAGTTCTTC. This translates into CASSPGTNSYNEQFF.

This clone was counted once. J is TRBJ2-5 and V is TRBV7-2; the D gene is possibly TRBD2 (6 bases). CDR3 length equals 13 residues. The V gene's germline CDR1 is SGHTA and CDR2 FQGNSA. Deletions cut 1 base from V and 5 bases from J, with 8 bases between. The CDR3 bases are TGTGCCAGCAGCTTAGTTGGGGGGGAGACCCAGTACTTC. Residues: CASSLVGGETQYF.

J is TRBJ2-2 and V is TRBV11-2; TRBD2 aligns across 8 bases. The V and J ends lost 5 bases and 4 bases, in that order; junction bases with no gene match: 12. This CDR3 comprises 17 residues. In germline, CDR1 is SGHAT, CDR2 FQNNGV. The chain's CDR3 is CASSLQTSDGGTGELFF. The CDR3 DNA is TGTGCCAGCAGCCTCCAGACTAGCGACGGAGGCACCGGGGAGCTGTTTTTT.

The chain links TRBV28 to TRBJ2-2; 8 nucleotides agree with TRBD2. Germline CDR1 reads MDHEN; CDR2 reads SYDVKM. V was pared by 11 bases and J by 0 bases, with 11 bases of the junction left unmatched. The CDR3 contains 16 residues. The CDR3 region has the DNA TGTGCCGGATCTACTAGCGGAGCAACGAACACCGGGGAGCTGTTTTTT. The encoded protein is CAGSTSGATNTGELFF.

This chain joins TRBV5-1 and TRBJ2-3; 12 nucleotides line up with TRBD2. The CDR3 is 16 residues long. Germline CDR1 and CDR2: SGHRS and YFSETQ. Trimming at V came to 0 bases and at J to 4 bases, leaving 3 bases not matched to a gene. This CDR3 reads CASSLGLAGASDTQYF. The CDR3 coding sequence is TGCGCCAGCAGCTTGGGACTAGCGGGAGCCTCAGATACGCAGTATTTT.

The chain combines TRBV30 with TRBJ1-3; the D gene is possibly TRBD1 (5 bases). With 2 bases removed from V and 4 bases from J, the gap between germline ends came to 18 bases. This CDR3 has 16 residues. The germline gives CDR1 GTSNPN, CDR2 SVGIG (reference sequence). The CDR3 loop is CAWSTSGGRRGNTIYF. CDR3 sequence (DNA): TGTGCCTGGAGTACCTCGGGGGGAAGAAGGGGAAACACCATATATTTT.

In nucleotides, the CDR3 is TGTGCCAGCAGCCAGGACCAAGCGGGAGGAGTGGGAAATACGCAGTATTTT. Translated, it gives CASSQDQAGGVGNTQYF. The rearrangement links TRBV4-2 to TRBJ2-3, with TRBD2 identical over 9 bases. Germline V gene lookup returns CDR1 LGHNA and CDR2 YNFKEQ. The V segment lost 3 bases and the J segment 7 bases; nucleotides outside the gene matches: 14. The CDR3 sequence is 17 residues long.

The chain recombines TRBV15 with TRBJ2-5; maybe TRBD2 (6 bases). Trimming stripped 5 bases from V and 4 bases from J, with 11 bases between. The CDR3 is 13 amino acids. The germline V gene encodes CDR1 LNHNV and CDR2 YYDKDF (reference sequence). In nucleotides, the CDR3 is TGTGCCACCAGCGGTGTGGGGGGAGAGACCCAGTACTTC. This sequence encodes CATSGVGGETQYF.

The J gene is TRBJ2-3, the V gene TRBV19; the match to TRBD2 covers 8 bases. Germline V gene data show CDR1 as LNHDA and CDR2 as SQIVND (reference sequence). CDR3 length equals 17 residues. V trimming: 5 bases; J trimming: 0 bases; junction bases outside the gene matches: 10. The DNA for the CDR3 is TGTGCCAGTAGTCGCTACGGGGCTAGCGGGAGCACAGATACGCAGTATTTT. Its translation is CASSRYGASGSTDTQYF.

This clone turned up a few times. The chain carries TRBV4-2 and TRBJ2-1, with a tentative D call TRBD2 (5 bases). The CDR3 extends over 16 amino acids. CDR1 is LGHNA, CDR2 YNFKEQ, per germline. Trimming removed 0 bases at V and 1 base at J, with 10 bases between. This CDR3 is CASSQDAQRSYNEQFF. The CDR3 DNA follows: TGTGCCAGCAGCCAAGATGCCCAGCGGTCCTACAATGAGCAGTTCTTC.

V and J are TRBV29-1 and TRBJ2-7; 7 bases map to TRBD1. Germline V gives CDR1 SQVTM, CDR2 ANQGSEA. The CDR3 covers 14 residues. The V segment lost 4 bases and the J segment 0 bases; nucleotides outside the gene matches: 6. In DNA, the CDR3 is TGCAGCGTTGTGGACGGGACAGCCTCCTACGAGCAGTACTTC. It translates to CSVVDGTASYEQYF.

This chain uses TRBV7-2 with TRBJ2-3; TRBD2 is a possible D gene (6 bases). The germline V and J ends were trimmed by 3 bases and 2 bases, with 15 bases remaining between them. The germline gives CDR1 SGHTA, CDR2 FQGNSA. CDR3 length equals 16 residues. Here the CDR3 reads CASSFWGGTPTDTQYF. Written as DNA, the CDR3 is TGTGCCAGCAGCTTTTGGGGCGGGACCCCCACAGATACGCAGTATTTT.

The rearrangement links TRBV7-3 to TRBJ1-1; TRBD1 aligns across 8 bases. The CDR3 consists of 15 residues. Germline assignment: CDR1 SGHTA and CDR2 FQGTGA. V gave up 3 bases and J gave up 8 bases; unmatched junction bases: 11. The CDR3 sequence is CASSFSGQGAREAFF. In nucleotides, the CDR3 is TGTGCCAGCAGCTTTAGCGGCCAGGGGGCGCGGGAAGCTTTCTTT. Using reference TRBV7-3 and TRBJ1-1 for the parts outside the CDR3, the full variable domain is GAGVSQTPSNKVTEKGKYVELRCDPISGHTALYWYRQSLGQGPEFLIYFQGTGAADDSGLPNDRFFAVRPEGSVSTLKIQRTERGDSAVYLCASSFSGQGAREAFFGQGTRLTVV.

The chain uses TRBV29-1 and TRBJ2-2; 8 nucleotides line up with TRBD1. The germline gives CDR1 SQVTM, CDR2 ANQGSEA. There are 15 residues in the CDR3. The V gene end was trimmed by 4 bases and the J gene end by 3 bases; junction bases not matched to a gene: 7. CDR3 DNA: TGCAGCGTTGCCCGACAGGGGATGGACACCGGGGAGCTGTTTTTT. As protein: CSVARQGMDTGELFF.

The chain couples TRBV2 to TRBJ1-2; 8 bases are a match to TRBD1. CDR3 length equals 14 residues. CDR1 is SNHLY and CDR2 is FYNNEI in the germline V gene. With V trimmed by 8 bases and J by 2 bases, 7 bases remained unmatched. The CDR3, as DNA: TGTGCCAGCTACGGACAGGGCTTCAACTATGGCTACACCTTC. As protein: CASYGQGFNYGYTF.

This chain links TRBV6-5 with TRBJ1-2; 7 bases agree with TRBD1. Germline values: CDR1 MNHEY, CDR2 SVGAGI. The CDR3 consists of 14 residues. V was clipped by 6 bases and J by 4 bases; unmatched bases: 8. DNA for the CDR3: TGTGCCAGCAGACCTCACAGGGGTGCCTATGGCTACACCTTC. Translating gives CASRPHRGAYGYTF.

This chain joins TRBV11-2 and TRBJ1-1, with a weak D call TRBD1 (5 bases). CDR3 length: 14 residues. The V gene lost 3 bases and the J gene lost 6 bases, with 14 bases spanning the gap. Looked up from germline, CDR1 is SGHAT and CDR2 is FQNNGV. The CDR3 DNA is TGTGCCAGCAGCTTGGGCAGGGAAGGAGCTGAAGCTTTCTTT. Protein sequence: CASSLGREGAEAFF.

This chain connects TRBV7-8 to TRBJ1-3; D possibly corresponds to TRBD1 (5 bases). Per germline, CDR1 SGHVS and CDR2 FQNEAQ. Trimming shortened V by 2 bases and J by 11 bases, and 19 bases separated the two germline ends. The CDR3 has 15 residues. The CDR3 loop reads CASSLSEIRGSAIYF. The CDR3 nucleotides read TGTGCCAGCAGCTTATCAGAGATAAGGGGCAGCGCCATATATTTT.

The gene calls are TRBV5-6 and TRBJ2-1; 7 bases match TRBD2. V gave up 1 base and J gave up 8 bases; unmatched junction bases: 15. Germline-derived CDR1 and CDR2 are SGHDT and YYEEEE. The CDR3 consists of 17 residues. The CDR3 is CASSLIHYAGDVDEQFF. For the CDR3, the DNA is TGTGCCAGCAGCTTGATCCATTACGCGGGAGATGTGGATGAGCAGTTCTTC.

J is TRBJ1-2 and V is TRBV5-6; D possibly corresponds to TRBD1 (5 bases). The CDR3 runs 14 residues. Germline V gene sequence: CDR1 SGHDT, CDR2 YYEEEE. Trimming pared 0 bases from V and 3 bases from J, leaving 9 bases between. CDR3 in amino acids: CASSLDGRDYGYTF. In DNA form, the CDR3 reads TGTGCCAGCAGCTTGGATGGCAGGGACTATGGCTACACCTTC.

The genes are TRBV6-5 and TRBJ2-2; unclear D gene. Trimming stripped 4 bases from V and 1 base from J, with 7 bases between. This CDR3 has 14 amino acids. The V gene's germline CDR1 is MNHEY and CDR2 SVGAGI. CDR3 coding DNA: TGTGCCAGCAGTTTCACAGTGAACACCGGGGAGCTGTTTTTT. This gives the protein CASSFTVNTGELFF.

The CDR3 sequence: CASRLAGGFNEQFF. CDR3 in DNA: TGTGCCAGCAGACTAGCGGGAGGTTTCAATGAGCAGTTCTTC. The V and J genes are TRBV11-2 and TRBJ2-1, with 12 nucleotides matching TRBD2. V gave up 6 bases and J gave up 6 bases; unmatched junction bases: 3. Germline V CDR1 and CDR2: SGHAT, FQNNGV. The CDR3 length is 14 residues.

The chain joins TRBV2 to TRBJ1-3, with unresolved D. Germline V gives CDR1 SNHLY, CDR2 FYNNEI. The CDR3 spans 13 residues. V gave up 5 bases and J gave up 4 bases, with 9 bases separating them. The DNA of the CDR3 is TGTGCCAGCAGTTATACAGACGGAAACACCATATATTTT. Protein sequence: CASSYTDGNTIYF. Full variable domain (missing parts from reference TRBV2 and TRBJ1-3): EPEVTQTPSHQVTQMGQEVILRCVPISNHLYFYWYRQILGQKVEFLVSFYNNEISEKSEIFDDQFSVERPDGSNFTLKIRSTKLEDSAMYFCASSYTDGNTIYFGEGSWLTVV.

V is TRBV30 and J is TRBJ1-6; D ambiguous. Trimming removed 1 base from V and 14 bases from J, with 9 bases in between. The CDR3 spans 11 residues. Germline V gene data show CDR1 as GTSNPN and CDR2 as SVGIG (reference sequence). The CDR3 sequence: CAWSGDVSLHF. The CDR3 DNA reads TGTGCCTGGAGTGGAGATGTGTCCCTCCACTTT.

The chain uses TRBV12-3 or TRBV12-4 and TRBJ2-3, with unresolved D. The V and J ends lost 1 base and 6 bases respectively, with 8 bases between them. The length of the CDR3 is 13 residues. The CDR3 loop reads CASSLVSSDTQYF. The CDR3 DNA follows: TGTGCCAGCAGTTTAGTTTCATCCGATACGCAGTATTTT.

V and J are TRBV6-5 and TRBJ2-5, with D perhaps matching TRBD1 (6 bases). With 6 bases removed from V and 5 bases from J, the gap between germline ends came to 13 bases. This CDR3 has 13 residues. Germline V lookup: CDR1 MNHEY, CDR2 SVGAGI. DNA of the CDR3: TGTGCCAGCAGGGCAGGGGTACGGGAGACCCAGTACTTC. Its protein product is CASRAGVRETQYF.

The chain is built from TRBV6-1 and TRBJ1-5, with D perhaps TRBD1 (5 bases). Per the germline V gene, CDR1 is MNHNS and CDR2 is SASEGT. V was trimmed by 6 bases and J by 7 bases, leaving 10 bases between them. CDR3 size: 12 residues. For the CDR3, the DNA is TGTGCCAGCAGCCTAGGGGAACAGCCCCAGCATTTT. Translated, it gives CASSLGEQPQHF.